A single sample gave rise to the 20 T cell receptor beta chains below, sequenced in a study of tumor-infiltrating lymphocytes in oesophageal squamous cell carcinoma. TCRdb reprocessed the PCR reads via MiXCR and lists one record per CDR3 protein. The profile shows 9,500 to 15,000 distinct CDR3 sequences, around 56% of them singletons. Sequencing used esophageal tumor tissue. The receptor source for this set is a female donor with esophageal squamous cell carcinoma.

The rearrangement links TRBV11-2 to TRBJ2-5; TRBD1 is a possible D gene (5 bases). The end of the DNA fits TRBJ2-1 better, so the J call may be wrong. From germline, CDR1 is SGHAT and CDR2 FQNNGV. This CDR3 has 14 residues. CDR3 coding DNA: TGTGCCAGCAGCTTAGTTCGACAGCAAGAGACCCAGTTCTTC. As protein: CASSLVRQQETQFF.

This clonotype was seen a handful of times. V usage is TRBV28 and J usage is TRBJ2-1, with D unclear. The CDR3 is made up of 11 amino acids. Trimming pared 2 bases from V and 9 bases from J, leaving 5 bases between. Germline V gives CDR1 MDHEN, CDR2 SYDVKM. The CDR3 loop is CASSLGSEQFF. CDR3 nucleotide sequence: TGTGCCAGCAGTTTAGGGTCTGAGCAGTTCTTC.

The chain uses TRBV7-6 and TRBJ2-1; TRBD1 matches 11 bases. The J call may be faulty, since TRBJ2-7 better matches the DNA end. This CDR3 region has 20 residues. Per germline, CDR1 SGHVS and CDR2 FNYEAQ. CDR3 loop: CASSLAGGSGWTGGFYEQYF. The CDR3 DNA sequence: TGTGCCAGCAGCTTAGCGGGGGGAAGTGGATGGACAGGGGGCTTCTACGAGCAGTACTTC.

The CDR3 DNA reads as TGTGCCAGCAGCCCGACAGGGGCCCCCTCCTACGAGCAGTACTTC. Translated: CASSPTGAPSYEQYF. The chain links TRBV6-1 to TRBJ2-7; 8 positions match TRBD1. With 6 bases clipped from V and 0 bases from J, the junction kept 7 bases outside the gene matches. This CDR3 is built from 15 residues. CDR1 and CDR2 (germline): MNHNS, SASEGT.

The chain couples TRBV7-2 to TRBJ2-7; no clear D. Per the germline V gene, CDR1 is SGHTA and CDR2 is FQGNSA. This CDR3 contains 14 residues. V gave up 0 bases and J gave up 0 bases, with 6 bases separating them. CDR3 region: CASSLAAISYEQYF. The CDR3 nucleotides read TGTGCCAGCAGCTTAGCGGCTATCTCCTACGAGCAGTACTTC.

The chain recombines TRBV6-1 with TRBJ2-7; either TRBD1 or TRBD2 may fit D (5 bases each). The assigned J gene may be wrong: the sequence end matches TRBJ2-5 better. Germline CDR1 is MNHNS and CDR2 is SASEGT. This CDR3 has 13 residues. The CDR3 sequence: CASNIGWGETQYF. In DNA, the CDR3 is TGTGCCAGCAACATCGGGTGGGGGGAGACCCAGTACTTC.

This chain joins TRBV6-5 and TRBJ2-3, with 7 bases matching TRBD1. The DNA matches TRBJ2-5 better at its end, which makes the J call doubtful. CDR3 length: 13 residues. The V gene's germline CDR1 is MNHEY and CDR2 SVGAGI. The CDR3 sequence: CASRAGGQETQYF. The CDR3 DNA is TGTGCCAGCAGAGCAGGGGGCCAAGAGACCCAGTACTTC.

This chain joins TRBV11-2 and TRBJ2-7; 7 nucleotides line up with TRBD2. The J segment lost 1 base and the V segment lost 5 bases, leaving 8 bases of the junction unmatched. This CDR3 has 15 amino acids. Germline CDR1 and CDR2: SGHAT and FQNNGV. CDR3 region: CASSLTSLGSYEQYF. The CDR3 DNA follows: TGTGCCAGCAGCCTGACTAGCTTGGGGTCCTACGAGCAGTACTTC.

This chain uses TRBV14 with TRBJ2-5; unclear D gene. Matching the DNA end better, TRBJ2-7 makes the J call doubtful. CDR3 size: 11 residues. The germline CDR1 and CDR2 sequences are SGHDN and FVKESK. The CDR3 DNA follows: TGTGCCAGCAGCCAAAAGAACGAGCAGTACTTC. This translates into CASSQKNEQYF.

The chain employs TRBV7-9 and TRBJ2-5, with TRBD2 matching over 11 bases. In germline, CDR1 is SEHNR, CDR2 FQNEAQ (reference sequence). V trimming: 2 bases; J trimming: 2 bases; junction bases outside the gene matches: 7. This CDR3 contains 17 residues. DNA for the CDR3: TGTGCCAGCAGCTTAATCGCGGCTAGCGGGGGGCAAGAGACCCAGTACTTC. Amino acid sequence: CASSLIAASGGQETQYF.

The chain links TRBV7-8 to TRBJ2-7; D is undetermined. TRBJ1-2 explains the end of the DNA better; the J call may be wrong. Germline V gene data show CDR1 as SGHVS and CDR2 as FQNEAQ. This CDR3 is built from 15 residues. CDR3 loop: CASSLGSGFNYGYTF. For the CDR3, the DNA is TGTGCCAGCAGCTTAGGATCCGGGTTTAACTATGGCTACACCTTC.

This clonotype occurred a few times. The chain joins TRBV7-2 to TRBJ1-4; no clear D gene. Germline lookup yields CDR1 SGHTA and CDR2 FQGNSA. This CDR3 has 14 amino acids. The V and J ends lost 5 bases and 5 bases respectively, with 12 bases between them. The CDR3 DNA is TGTGCCAGCAGCGCCCGGGATCTGAATGAAAAACTGTTTTTT. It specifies CASSARDLNEKLFF.

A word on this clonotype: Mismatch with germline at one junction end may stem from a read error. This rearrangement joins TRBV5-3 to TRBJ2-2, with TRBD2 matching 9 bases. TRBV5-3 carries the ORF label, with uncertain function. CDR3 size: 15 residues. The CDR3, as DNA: TGTGCCAGCAGCTTGGGCGGGGGGGCCACCGGGGAGCTGTTTTTT. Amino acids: CASSLGGGATGELFF.

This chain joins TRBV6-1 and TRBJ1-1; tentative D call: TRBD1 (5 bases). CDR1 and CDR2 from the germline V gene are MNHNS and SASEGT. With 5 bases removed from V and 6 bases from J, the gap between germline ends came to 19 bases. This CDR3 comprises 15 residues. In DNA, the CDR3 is TGTGCCAGCAGTTCTCCGAGGCCGGGGGGGGCTGAAGCTTTCTTT. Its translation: CASSSPRPGGAEAFF.

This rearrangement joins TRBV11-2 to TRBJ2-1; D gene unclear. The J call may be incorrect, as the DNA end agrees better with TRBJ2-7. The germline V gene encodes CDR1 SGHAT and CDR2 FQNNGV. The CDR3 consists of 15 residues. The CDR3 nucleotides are TGTGCCAGCAGCTTATTTCGTATTGGTTTCTACGAGCAGTACTTC. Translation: CASSLFRIGFYEQYF.

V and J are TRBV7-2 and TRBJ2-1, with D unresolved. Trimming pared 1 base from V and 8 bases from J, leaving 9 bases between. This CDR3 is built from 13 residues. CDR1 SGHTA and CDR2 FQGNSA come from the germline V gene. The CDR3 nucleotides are TGTGCCAGCAGCTTAGGGCTTTTGGATGAGCAGTTCTTC. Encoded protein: CASSLGLLDEQFF.

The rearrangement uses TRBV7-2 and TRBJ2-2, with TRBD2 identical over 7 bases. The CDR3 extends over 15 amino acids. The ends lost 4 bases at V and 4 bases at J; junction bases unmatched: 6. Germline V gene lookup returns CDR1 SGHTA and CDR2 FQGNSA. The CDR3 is CASSYSGKGTGELFF. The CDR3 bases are TGTGCCAGCAGCTACAGCGGGAAGGGCACCGGGGAGCTGTTTTTT.

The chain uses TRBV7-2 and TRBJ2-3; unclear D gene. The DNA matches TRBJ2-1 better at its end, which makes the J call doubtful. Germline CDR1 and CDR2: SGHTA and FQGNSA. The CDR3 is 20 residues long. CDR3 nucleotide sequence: TGTGCCAGCAGCTTAGCGTATCCGACGGGCCAAGGTGACAACTACAATGAGCAGTTCTTC. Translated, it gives CASSLAYPTGQGDNYNEQFF.

CDR3 sequence (DNA): TGTGCCACCAGTCGGCGGGAGGGCCGCGCCGGGGAGCTGTTTTTT. It encodes CATSRREGRAGELFF. The chain links TRBV15 to TRBJ2-2; 9 bases are a match to TRBD2. The V gene's germline CDR1 is LNHNV and CDR2 YYDKDF (reference sequence). The CDR3 runs 15 residues. The ends lost 6 bases at V and 6 bases at J; junction bases unmatched: 8.

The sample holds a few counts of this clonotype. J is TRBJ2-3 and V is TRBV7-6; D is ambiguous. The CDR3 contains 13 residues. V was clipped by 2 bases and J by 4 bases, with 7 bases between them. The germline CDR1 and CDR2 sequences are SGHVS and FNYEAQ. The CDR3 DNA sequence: TGTGCCAGCAGCTTATTAAGCGCAGATACGCAGTATTTT. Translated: CASSLLSADTQYF.